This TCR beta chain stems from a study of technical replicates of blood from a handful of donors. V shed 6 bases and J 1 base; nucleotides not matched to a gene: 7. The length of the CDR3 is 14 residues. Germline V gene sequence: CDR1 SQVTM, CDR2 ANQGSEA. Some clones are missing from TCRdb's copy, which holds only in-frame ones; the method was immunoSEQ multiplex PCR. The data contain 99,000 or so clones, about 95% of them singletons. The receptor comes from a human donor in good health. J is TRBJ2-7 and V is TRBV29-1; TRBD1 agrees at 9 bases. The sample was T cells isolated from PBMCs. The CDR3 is CSVAPTGGSYEQYF. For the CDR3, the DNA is TGCAGCGTCGCTCCGACAGGGGGTTCCTACGAGCAGTACTTC.